Shown below are 5 T cell receptor beta chains from a single sample sequenced in a study of CD8 T cells in ankylosing spondylitis. One entry per CDR3 protein results from TCRdb running MiXCR on the 5' RACE reads. Here the sample spans roughly 180,000 distinct CDR3 sequences, over 10% being singletons. Sequenced input: blood, either unsorted or a sorted T cell fraction (not recorded which). The receptors shown here come from a male donor with ankylosing spondylitis or in good health (not recorded which).

This chain connects TRBV7-9 to TRBJ2-5; no definite D call. Trimming took 1 base from V and 6 from J, leaving 12 bases between them. The germline V gene encodes CDR1 SEHNR and CDR2 FQNEAQ (reference sequence). This CDR3 is 14 amino acids long. CDR3 amino acids: CASSLGGAKKTQYF. In DNA, the CDR3 is TGTGCCAGCAGCTTAGGCGGTGCCAAAAAGACCCAGTACTTC.

The V and J genes are TRBV20-1 and TRBJ2-2; 8 bases match TRBD2. The J segment lost 0 bases and the V segment lost 3 bases, leaving 9 bases of the junction unmatched. This CDR3 is 17 amino acids long. Germline CDR1 is DFQATT and CDR2 is SNEGSKA (reference sequence). The CDR3 DNA sequence: TGCAGTGCTAGGTTCGGGCCTAGCGGGCCGAACACCGGGGAGCTGTTTTTT. Translated: CSARFGPSGPNTGELFF.

This clonotype turned up a few times. The chain links TRBV10-3 to TRBJ2-7; 10 bases line up with TRBD2. The CDR3 spans 17 residues. Germline V lookup: CDR1 ENHRY, CDR2 SYGVKD. The V gene end was trimmed by 0 bases and the J gene end by 4 bases; junction bases not matched to a gene: 9. The CDR3 coding sequence is TGTGCCATCAGTGAGTCGCGGGCTAGCGGGAGTACTTACGAGCAGTACTTC. It is translated as CAISESRASGSTYEQYF.

This clonotype showed up just a few times. The chain links TRBV7-6 to TRBJ2-7; D ambiguous. V dropped 1 base and J dropped 5 bases, with 12 bases sitting between them. This CDR3 has 14 residues. Germline values: CDR1 SGHVS, CDR2 FNYEAQ. CDR3 protein: CASSLEGWGNEQYF. The CDR3 bases are TGTGCCAGCAGCTTAGAAGGCTGGGGAAACGAGCAGTACTTC.

In its sample, this clonotype was seen many times. V is TRBV7-9 and J is TRBJ2-7; maybe TRBD1 (5 bases). Germline lookup yields CDR1 SEHNR and CDR2 FQNEAQ (reference sequence). The V and J ends lost 1 base and 3 bases respectively, with 7 bases between them. This CDR3 contains 13 residues. CDR3 sequence (DNA): TGTGCCAGCAGCTTAGGACAGATCTACGAGCAGTACTTC. As protein: CASSLGQIYEQYF.